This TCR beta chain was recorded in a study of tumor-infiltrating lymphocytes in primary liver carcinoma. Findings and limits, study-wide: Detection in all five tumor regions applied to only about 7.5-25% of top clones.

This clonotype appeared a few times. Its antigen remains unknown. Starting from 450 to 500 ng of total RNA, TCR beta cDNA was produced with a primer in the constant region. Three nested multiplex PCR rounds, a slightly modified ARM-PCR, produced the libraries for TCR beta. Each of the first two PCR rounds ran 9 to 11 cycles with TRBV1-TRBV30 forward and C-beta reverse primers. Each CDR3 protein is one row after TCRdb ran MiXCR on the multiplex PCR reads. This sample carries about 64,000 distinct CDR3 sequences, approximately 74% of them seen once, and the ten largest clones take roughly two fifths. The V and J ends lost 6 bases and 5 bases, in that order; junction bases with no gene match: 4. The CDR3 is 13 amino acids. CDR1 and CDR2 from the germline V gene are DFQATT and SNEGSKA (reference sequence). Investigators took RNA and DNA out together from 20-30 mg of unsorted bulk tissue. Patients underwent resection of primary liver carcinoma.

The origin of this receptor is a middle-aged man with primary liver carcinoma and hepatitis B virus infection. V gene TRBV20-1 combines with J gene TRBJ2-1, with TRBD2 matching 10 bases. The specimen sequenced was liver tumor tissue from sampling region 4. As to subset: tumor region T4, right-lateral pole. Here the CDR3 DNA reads TGCAGTGCCGGGACTAGCGCCAACAATGAGCAGTTCTTC. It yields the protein CSAGTSANNEQFF.